This TCR beta chain derives from a study of CXCR3-negative and CXCR3-positive naive CD8 T cells. Study findings and constraints: Memory cells diverged, while naive CXCR3-positive and CXCR3-negative cells had similar TRBV-TRBJ usage. Both naive subsets had comparably high diversity; memory CD8+ cells much lower. More hydrophobic TRB CDR3s occurred in CXCR3-positive than in CXCR3-negative naive cells. TRB CDR3 properties indicated TCR strength, while surface CD5 was similar across naive subsets.

The CDR3 is 14 residues long. The germline V gene encodes CDR1 SGHVS and CDR2 FNYEAQ. All TRB cDNA libraries came from 5' RACE performed with UMI labels. Each CDR3 protein gets one entry in TCRdb, which reprocessed the 5' RACE reads and gives no DNA. This specimen shows some 120,000 distinct CDR3 sequences; the ten leading clones hold about 0.35%. Of note for this clonotype: The antigen remains unidentified.

Triplicate approximately 300,000-cell sorts were made of each CD8+ T cell subset. The V gene is TRBV7-6, the J gene TRBJ2-1; TCRdb indicates TRBD1, and absent DNA this call remains unverified. The clonotype comes from a human donor in good health. Some clones in this sample may be carry-over from other donors' samples. The material sequenced was naive CXCR3+ CD8+ T cells from blood. Subset here: CD45RO-CCR7+CD27+CD95- naive CD8+ T cells expressing CXCR3 (TNR3+). The CDR3 loop is CASSHGQGYNEQFF.